These 20 T cell receptor beta chains were sequenced from one sample in a study of T cells in tuberculosis. The table came from immunoSEQ multiplex PCR; TCRdb's copy has only in-frame clones and leaves some out. The sample lists tens of thousands of clones, around 90% seen once, with approximately 6.6% in the top ten. The sequencing sample was made of PBMCs. The receptors stem from a donor between 10 and 29 years old with latent tuberculosis or without tuberculosis infection.

This chain joins TRBV6-1 and TRBJ1-2, with 7 bases matching TRBD1. This CDR3 has 15 residues. V dropped 7 bases and J dropped 6; count of bases not matched to a gene: 14. Germline loops: CDR1 MNHNS, CDR2 SASEGT. CDR3 nucleotide sequence: TGTGCCAGCACAAGACAGGGCCTTAGACTTAATGGCTACACCTTC. Translation gives CASTRQGLRLNGYTF.

The CDR3 coding sequence is TGTGCCAGCAGCCCAGGGCTAGCGGGGGGGCGAGAGACCCAGTACTTC. It specifies CASSPGLAGGRETQYF. The V and J genes are TRBV7-2 and TRBJ2-5, with 12 bases aligning to TRBD2. The CDR3 totals 16 residues. Trimming at V came to 5 bases and at J to 4 bases, leaving 8 bases not matched to a gene. The germline CDR1 and CDR2 sequences are SGHTA and FQGNSA. The whole variable domain, filled in from reference TRBV7-2 and TRBJ2-5, reads GAGVSQSPSNKVTEKGKDVELRCDPISGHTALYWYRQSLGQGLEFLIYFQGNSAPDKSGLPSDRFSAERTGGSVSTLTIQRTQQEDSAVYLCASSPGLAGGRETQYFGPGTRLLVL.

The J gene is TRBJ2-5, the V gene TRBV10-2, with D hard to call. V shed 5 bases and J shed 2 bases, with 6 bases lying between them. There are 12 residues in the CDR3. Germline CDR1 is WSHSY and CDR2 is SAAADI. Written as DNA, the CDR3 is TGCGCCAGCAGTCGACTTCAAGAGACCCAGTACTTC. Translated: CASSRLQETQYF.

This clone was seen once. The chain couples TRBV11-2 to TRBJ1-1, with 9 positions matching TRBD1. V shed 4 bases and J 6 bases; nucleotides not matched to a gene: 12. Germline lookup yields CDR1 SGHAT and CDR2 FQNNGV. The CDR3 extends over 16 amino acids. Here the CDR3 DNA reads TGTGCCAGCAGCTCGCCCTTTGACAGGGGGGAGGCTGAAGCTTTCTTT. This encodes CASSSPFDRGEAEAFF.

The chain recombines TRBV29-1 with TRBJ2-5, with 10 bases matching TRBD2. Unmatched junction bases numbered 0, after V lost 2 bases and J lost 0 bases. Germline V gene lookup returns CDR1 SQVTM and CDR2 ANQGSEA. This CDR3 is built from 14 residues. The CDR3 DNA sequence: TGCAGCGTTGAAACTAGCGGGGACCAAGAGACCCAGTACTTC. This sequence encodes CSVETSGDQETQYF. Based on the CDR3 plus reference TRBV29-1 and TRBJ2-5, the full variable domain is SAVISQKPSRDICQRGTSLTIQCQVDSQVTMMFWYRQQPGQSLTLIATANQGSEATYESGFVIDKFPISRPNLTFSTLTVSNMSPEDSSIYLCSVETSGDQETQYFGPGTRLLVL.

This chain uses TRBV5-6 with TRBJ2-5, with D uncertain. The CDR3 is 12 residues long. The germline CDR1 and CDR2 sequences are SGHDT and YYEEEE. V shed 1 base and J shed 5 bases, with 6 bases lying between them. The CDR3 region has the DNA TGTGCCAGCAGCTTGTCGCGGGAGACCCAGTACTTC. It specifies CASSLSRETQYF. Drawing the rest from reference TRBV5-6 and TRBJ2-5, the complete variable domain is DAGVTQSPTHLIKTRGQQVTLRCSPKSGHDTVSWYQQALGQGPQFIFQYYEEEERQRGNFPDRFSGHQFPNYSSELNVNALLLGDSALYLCASSLSRETQYFGPGTRLLVL.

The CDR3 region is CASSQGDQETQYF. The CDR3 nucleotides read TGTGCCAGCTCCCAGGGGGACCAAGAGACCCAGTACTTC. This chain joins TRBV18 and TRBJ2-5; 7 nucleotides line up with TRBD1. V shed 6 bases and J 0 bases; nucleotides not matched to a gene: 1. The germline V gene encodes CDR1 KGHSH and CDR2 LQKENI. The CDR3 length is 13 residues.

A remark on this clone: At the DNA level, this CDR3 is encoded by other sequences in the same sample as well. The genes are TRBV10-1 and TRBJ1-1; D may be TRBD1 (5 bases). With 5 bases removed from V and 1 base from J, the gap between germline ends came to 8 bases. The CDR3 runs to 13 residues. CDR1 is WNHNN, CDR2 SYGVQD, per germline (reference sequence). The CDR3 loop reads CASSSDKNTEAFF. CDR3 bases: TGCGCCAGCAGTTCGGACAAGAACACTGAAGCTTTCTTT.

The rearrangement uses TRBV7-2 and TRBJ2-7; 7 bases align to TRBD2. The junction had 7 bases not matched to a gene; V was cut back by 1 base and J by 7 bases. Germline-derived CDR1 and CDR2 are SGHTA and FQGNSA. This CDR3 comprises 14 residues. This CDR3 is CASSLERWGGEQYF. CDR3 in DNA: TGTGCCAGCAGCTTAGAACGATGGGGGGGTGAGCAGTACTTC.

This clone has just a few counts. CDR3 sequence reads: CATQRQAHQPQHF. DNA for the CDR3: TGTGCCACCCAGAGACAGGCCCATCAGCCCCAGCATTTT. The chain uses TRBV7-8 and TRBJ1-5; D possibly corresponds to TRBD1 (6 bases). Germline values: CDR1 SGHVS, CDR2 FQNEAQ. This CDR3 comprises 13 residues. V was cut by 10 bases and J by 5 bases, with 15 bases left in between.

The rearrangement uses TRBV4-1 and TRBJ2-2, with a weak D call TRBD2 (5 bases). The CDR3 extends over 13 amino acids. Germline values: CDR1 MGHRA, CDR2 YSYEKL. The V gene lost 1 base and the J gene lost 6 bases, with 6 bases spanning the gap. The CDR3 DNA reads TGCGCCAGCAGCCAAGTGGAGGCCGGGGAGCTGTTTTTT. Amino acids: CASSQVEAGELFF.

The V and J genes are TRBV10-2 and TRBJ2-7; TRBD1 matches 7 bases. There are 13 residues in the CDR3. V lost 11 bases and J lost 2; bases outside the gene matches: 9. Germline CDR1 reads WSHSY; CDR2 reads SAAADI. The CDR3 nucleotides are TGCGCCCAGTTGTTTCAGGGGGCCTACGAGCAGTACTTC. It encodes CAQLFQGAYEQYF.

This clone was seen a few times. This chain links TRBV2 with TRBJ2-7; a weak D match, TRBD1 (6 bases). V lost 7 bases, J lost 0 bases, and 10 bases lay in between. In germline, CDR1 is SNHLY, CDR2 FYNNEI. The CDR3 has 13 amino acids. The DNA for the CDR3 is TGTGCCAGCACGCGAGGGGGCTCCTACGAGCAGTACTTC. Amino acid sequence: CASTRGGSYEQYF. Using reference TRBV2 and TRBJ2-7 for the parts outside the CDR3, the full variable domain is EPEVTQTPSHQVTQMGQEVILRCVPISNHLYFYWYRQILGQKVEFLVSFYNNEISEKSEIFDDQFSVERPDGSNFTLKIRSTKLEDSAMYFCASTRGGSYEQYFGPGTRLTVT.

CDR3 DNA: TGTGCCAGCAGCGCCCCGCGACGGGGATACTCCTACGAGCAGTACTTC. This codes for CASSAPRRGYSYEQYF. The genes are TRBV9 and TRBJ2-7, with D perhaps matching TRBD2 (5 bases). V was cut by 3 bases and J by 0 bases, with 16 bases left in between. CDR1 is SGDLS, CDR2 YYNGEE, per germline. CDR3 length: 16 residues.

This chain joins TRBV19 and TRBJ1-2, with 7 bases that match TRBD1. CDR1 is LNHDA, CDR2 SQIVND, per germline (reference sequence). CDR3 length equals 14 residues. V shed 1 base, J shed 3 bases, and the junction held 2 bases outside the gene matches. CDR3 protein: CASSIVGQYYGYTF. The CDR3 DNA reads as TGTGCCAGTAGTATAGTGGGACAGTACTATGGCTACACCTTC.

The J gene is TRBJ2-3, the V gene TRBV6-1, with a tentative D call TRBD1 (5 bases). There are 13 residues in the CDR3. V was shortened by 5 bases and J by 4 bases, with 10 bases between the two germline ends. In germline, CDR1 is MNHNS, CDR2 SASEGT. CDR3 sequence (DNA): TGTGCCAGCAGTAGGACATCTCCAGATACGCAGTATTTT. Amino acids: CASSRTSPDTQYF.

The J gene is TRBJ1-1, the V gene TRBV19; D is perhaps TRBD1 (5 bases). The CDR3 spans 12 residues. Germline V gene sequence: CDR1 LNHDA, CDR2 SQIVND (reference sequence). The germline V and J ends were trimmed by 6 bases and 4 bases, with 9 bases remaining between them. Written as DNA, the CDR3 is TGTGCCAGTAGCCGGGGGGGCACTGAAGCTTTCTTT. Its protein product is CASSRGGTEAFF.

The chain is built from TRBV2 and TRBJ1-5; D gene ambiguous. Trimming left V 3 bases short and J 1 base short, with 10 bases between. Germline lookup yields CDR1 SNHLY and CDR2 FYNNEI. The length of the CDR3 is 15 residues. The DNA of the CDR3 is TGTGCCAGCAGTGATCGGTCCCGGAGCAATCAGCCCCAGCATTTT. Protein sequence: CASSDRSRSNQPQHF.

The genes are TRBV7-8 and TRBJ2-7; D may be TRBD1 (6 bases). The CDR3 has 15 residues. Deletions cut 5 bases from V and 1 base from J, with 15 bases between. CDR1 and CDR2 from the germline V gene are SGHVS and FQNEAQ. The CDR3 coding sequence is TGTGCCAGCAGCCCTCCTGCGACAGGTTCCTACGAGCAGTACTTC. Amino acids: CASSPPATGSYEQYF.

The rearrangement joins TRBV5-5 to TRBJ1-1; 7 nucleotides agree with TRBD1. V trimming: 4 bases; J trimming: 1 base; junction bases outside the gene matches: 10. From germline, CDR1 is SGHKS and CDR2 YYEKEE (reference sequence). The CDR3 spans 16 residues. The CDR3 DNA is TGTGCCAGCAGCCTTTCGACAGGGAGGAGGAACACTGAAGCTTTCTTT. This gives the protein CASSLSTGRRNTEAFF.